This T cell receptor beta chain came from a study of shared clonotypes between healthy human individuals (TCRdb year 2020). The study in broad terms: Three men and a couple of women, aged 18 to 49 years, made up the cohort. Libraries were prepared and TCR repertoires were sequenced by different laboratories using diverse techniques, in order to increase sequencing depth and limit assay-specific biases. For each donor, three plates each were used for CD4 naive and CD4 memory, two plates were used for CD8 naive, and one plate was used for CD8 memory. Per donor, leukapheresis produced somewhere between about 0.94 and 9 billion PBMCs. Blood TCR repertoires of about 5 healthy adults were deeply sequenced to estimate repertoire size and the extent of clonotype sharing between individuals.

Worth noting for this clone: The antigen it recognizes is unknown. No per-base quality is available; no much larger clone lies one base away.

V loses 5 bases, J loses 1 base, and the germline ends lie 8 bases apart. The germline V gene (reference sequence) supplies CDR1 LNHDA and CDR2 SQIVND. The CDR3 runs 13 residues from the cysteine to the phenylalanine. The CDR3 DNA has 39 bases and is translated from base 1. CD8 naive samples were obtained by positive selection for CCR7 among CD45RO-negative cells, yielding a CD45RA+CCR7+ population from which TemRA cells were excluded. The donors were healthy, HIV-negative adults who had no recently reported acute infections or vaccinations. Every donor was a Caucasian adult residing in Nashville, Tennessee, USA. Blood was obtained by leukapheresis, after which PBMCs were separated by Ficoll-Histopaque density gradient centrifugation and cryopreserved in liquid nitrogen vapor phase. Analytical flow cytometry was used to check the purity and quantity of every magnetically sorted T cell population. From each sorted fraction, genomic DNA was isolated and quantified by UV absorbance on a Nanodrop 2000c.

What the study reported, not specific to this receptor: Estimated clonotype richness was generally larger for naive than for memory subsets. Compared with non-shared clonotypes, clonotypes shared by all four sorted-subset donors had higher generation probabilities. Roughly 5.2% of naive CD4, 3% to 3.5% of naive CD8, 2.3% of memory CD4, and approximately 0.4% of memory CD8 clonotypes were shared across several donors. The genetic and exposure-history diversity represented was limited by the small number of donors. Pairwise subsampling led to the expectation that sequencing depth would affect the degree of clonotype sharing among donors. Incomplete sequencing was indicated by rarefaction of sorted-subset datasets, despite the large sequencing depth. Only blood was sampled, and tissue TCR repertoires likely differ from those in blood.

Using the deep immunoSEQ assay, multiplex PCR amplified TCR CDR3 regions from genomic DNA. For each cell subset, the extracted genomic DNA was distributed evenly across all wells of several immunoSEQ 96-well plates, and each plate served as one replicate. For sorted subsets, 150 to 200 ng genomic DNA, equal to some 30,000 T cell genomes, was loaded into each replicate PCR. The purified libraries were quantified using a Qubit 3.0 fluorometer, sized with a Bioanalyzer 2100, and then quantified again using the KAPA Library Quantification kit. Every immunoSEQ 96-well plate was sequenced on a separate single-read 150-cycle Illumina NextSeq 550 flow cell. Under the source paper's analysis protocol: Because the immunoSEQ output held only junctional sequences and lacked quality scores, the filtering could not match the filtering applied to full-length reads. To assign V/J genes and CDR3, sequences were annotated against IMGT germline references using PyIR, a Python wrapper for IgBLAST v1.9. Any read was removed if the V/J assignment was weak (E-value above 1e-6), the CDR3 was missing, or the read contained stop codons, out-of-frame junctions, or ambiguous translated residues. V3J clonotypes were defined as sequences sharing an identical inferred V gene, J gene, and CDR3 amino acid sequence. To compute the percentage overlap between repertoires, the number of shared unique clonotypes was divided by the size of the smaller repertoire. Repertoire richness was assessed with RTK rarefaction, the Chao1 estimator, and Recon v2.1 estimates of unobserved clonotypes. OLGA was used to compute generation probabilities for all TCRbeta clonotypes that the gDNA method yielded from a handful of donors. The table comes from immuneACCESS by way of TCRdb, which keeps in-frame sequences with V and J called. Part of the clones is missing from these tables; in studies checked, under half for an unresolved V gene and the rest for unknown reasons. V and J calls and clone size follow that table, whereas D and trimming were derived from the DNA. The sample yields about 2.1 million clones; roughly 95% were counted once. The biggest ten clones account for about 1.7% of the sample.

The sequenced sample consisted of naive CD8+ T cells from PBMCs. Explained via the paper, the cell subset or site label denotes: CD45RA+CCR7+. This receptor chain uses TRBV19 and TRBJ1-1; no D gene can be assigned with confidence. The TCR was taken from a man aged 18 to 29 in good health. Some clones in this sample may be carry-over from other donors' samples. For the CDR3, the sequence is CASSVARNTEAFF. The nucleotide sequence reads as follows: TGTGCCAGTAGTGTCGCCCGGAACACTGAAGCTTTCTTT.